This is a list of T cell receptor beta chains from one sample in a study of T-cell reconstitution after alpha-beta-depleted transplantation in children. TCRdb redid the calling of the PCR reads with MiXCR, one entry per CDR3 protein. The sample holds 130,000 to 150,000 distinct CDR3 sequences, about 8.8% seen once. The sequenced sample was PBMCs, mostly from graft donor cells, obtained 180 days after TCRalphabeta/CD19-depleted stem cell transplant. The source of these receptors is a female patient aged 2-9 years who had a stem cell transplant for congenital amegakaryocytic thrombocytopenia, so the T cells may come from the graft donor. The CDR3 runs from the conserved cysteine through the conserved F or W. A D gene is named only where the DNA matches it firmly. For some rows the clone size is stated as once, few or many, or as a class when expanded; others skip it.

CDR3aa: CASSALSFLTNTGELFF; CDR3nt: TGTGCCAGCAGCGCGTTATCTTTCTTAACGAACACCGGGGAGCTGTTTTTT; d_gene: -; abundance: many; v_gene: TRBV5-5; j_gene: TRBJ2-2
CDR3aa: CASSMGRQSDGYTF; CDR3nt: TGTGCCAGTAGTATGGGCCGACAGAGTGATGGCTACACCTTC; d_gene: -; abundance: many; v_gene: TRBV19; j_gene: TRBJ1-2
CDR3aa: CSARDPFTGEQYF; CDR3nt: TGCAGTGCTAGAGATCCGTTTACCGGCGAGCAGTACTTC; d_gene: -; abundance: many; v_gene: TRBV20-1; j_gene: TRBJ2-7
CDR3aa: CASKSWVDTEAFF; CDR3nt: TGTGCCAGTAAATCATGGGTGGACACTGAAGCTTTCTTT; d_gene: -; abundance: -; v_gene: TRBV7-9; j_gene: TRBJ1-1
CDR3aa: CASSLRQALGNTEAFF; CDR3nt: TGCGCCAGCAGCTTGCGACAGGCCCTCGGGAACACTGAAGCTTTCTTT; d_gene: -; abundance: few; v_gene: TRBV5-1; j_gene: TRBJ1-1
CDR3aa: CASSLARSETQYF; CDR3nt: TGTGCCAGCAGCTTAGCGCGTTCCGAGACCCAGTACTTC; d_gene: -; abundance: many; v_gene: TRBV7-6; j_gene: TRBJ2-5
CDR3aa: CASSSRLAGETQYF; CDR3nt: TGCGCCAGCAGCTCGCGGCTAGCTGGGGAGACCCAGTACTTC; d_gene: -; abundance: many; v_gene: TRBV5-1; j_gene: TRBJ2-5
CDR3aa: CSALSGQGLGGELIF; CDR3nt: TGCAGTGCGCTATCAGGACAGGGGTTGGGCGGGGAGCTGATTTTT; d_gene: TRBD1; abundance: -; v_gene: TRBV20-1; j_gene: TRBJ2-2
CDR3aa: CASSQWNQDNEQFF; CDR3nt: TGTGCCAGCAGCCAGTGGAACCAGGACAATGAGCAGTTCTTC; d_gene: -; abundance: few; v_gene: TRBV3-1; j_gene: TRBJ2-1
CDR3aa: CASSPPSAGWGEQFF; CDR3nt: TGTGCCAGCTCACCACCGTCGGCGGGGTGGGGTGAGCAGTTCTTC; d_gene: -; abundance: -; v_gene: TRBV18; j_gene: TRBJ2-1
CDR3aa: CASSLSGDGMGNQPQHF; CDR3nt: TGTGCCAGCAGTTTAAGTGGGGACGGGATGGGCAATCAGCCCCAGCATTTT; d_gene: -; abundance: many; v_gene: TRBV12-3/TRBV12-4; j_gene: TRBJ1-5
CDR3aa: CSVAWQVGEQFF; CDR3nt: TGCAGCGTTGCTTGGCAGGTCGGTGAGCAGTTCTTC; d_gene: -; abundance: many; v_gene: TRBV29-1; j_gene: TRBJ2-1
CDR3aa: CSVDNRESTGELFF; CDR3nt: TGCAGCGTTGATAACAGGGAGAGCACCGGGGAGCTGTTTTTT; d_gene: -; abundance: many; v_gene: TRBV29-1; j_gene: TRBJ2-2
CDR3aa: CASSHGPGRRSKNIQYF; CDR3nt: TGCGCCAGCAGCCACGGACCGGGCCGCCGGAGCAAAAACATTCAGTACTTC; d_gene: -; abundance: many; v_gene: TRBV5-1; j_gene: TRBJ2-4
CDR3aa: CASSRTGATGELFF; CDR3nt: TGTGCCAGCAGCAGGACAGGGGCCACCGGGGAGCTGTTTTTT; d_gene: TRBD1; abundance: -; v_gene: TRBV12-3/TRBV12-4; j_gene: TRBJ2-2
CDR3aa: CSAREVGTGELFF; CDR3nt: TGCAGTGCTAGAGAAGTGGGTACCGGGGAGCTGTTTTTT; d_gene: -; abundance: few; v_gene: TRBV20-1; j_gene: TRBJ2-2
CDR3aa: CASSPGLAGRGTQYF; CDR3nt: TGTGCCAGCAGCCCGGGACTAGCGGGACGGGGTACGCAGTATTTT; d_gene: TRBD2; abundance: once; v_gene: TRBV5-4; j_gene: TRBJ2-3
CDR3aa: CSASPEGHTETQYF; CDR3nt: TGCAGTGCCTCCCCGGAGGGCCATACAGAGACCCAGTACTTC; d_gene: -; abundance: few; v_gene: TRBV20-1; j_gene: TRBJ2-5
CDR3aa: CASSGTLSTYEQYF; CDR3nt: TGTGCCAGCAGTGGGACACTCTCAACCTACGAGCAGTACTTC; d_gene: -; abundance: many; v_gene: TRBV2; j_gene: TRBJ2-7
CDR3aa: CASSPTGATNTGELFF; CDR3nt: TGTGCCAGCTCACCTACAGGGGCCACGAACACCGGGGAGCTGTTTTTT; d_gene: TRBD1; abundance: few; v_gene: TRBV18; j_gene: TRBJ2-2
CDR3aa: CASSLGGNPNTGELFF; CDR3nt: TGCGCCAGCAGCTTGGGGGGCAACCCGAACACCGGGGAGCTGTTTTTT; d_gene: -; abundance: many; v_gene: TRBV5-1; j_gene: TRBJ2-2
CDR3aa: CSANGRMSNQPQHF; CDR3nt: TGCAGTGCAAACGGGCGGATGAGCAATCAGCCCCAGCATTTT; d_gene: -; abundance: many; v_gene: TRBV20-1; j_gene: TRBJ1-5
CDR3aa: CSASELAGGTDTQYF; CDR3nt: TGCAGTGCTAGTGAGCTAGCGGGGGGCACAGATACGCAGTATTTT; d_gene: TRBD2; abundance: many; v_gene: TRBV20-1; j_gene: TRBJ2-3
CDR3aa: CASSPREGWTEAFF; CDR3nt: TGCGCCAGCAGCCCCCGTGAGGGATGGACTGAAGCTTTCTTT; d_gene: -; abundance: many; v_gene: TRBV5-1; j_gene: TRBJ1-1
CDR3aa: CSARTGGHGYTF; CDR3nt: TGCAGTGCACGCACAGGGGGCCATGGCTACACCTTC; d_gene: TRBD1; abundance: -; v_gene: TRBV20-1; j_gene: TRBJ1-2
CDR3aa: CASSLGRDDEQYF; CDR3nt: TGTGCCAGCAGCTTAGGCAGGGACGACGAGCAGTACTTC; d_gene: -; abundance: many; v_gene: TRBV11-2; j_gene: TRBJ2-7
CDR3aa: CASSLDGRAVGFEQYF; CDR3nt: TGCGCCAGCAGCTTGGATGGCAGGGCAGTCGGATTCGAGCAGTACTTC; d_gene: -; abundance: many; v_gene: TRBV5-1; j_gene: TRBJ2-7
CDR3aa: CASKGTGRYNEQFF; CDR3nt: TGTGCCAGCAAAGGGACAGGGCGATACAATGAGCAGTTCTTC; d_gene: TRBD1; abundance: many; v_gene: TRBV7-9; j_gene: TRBJ2-1
CDR3aa: CASSLWGLDGYTF; CDR3nt: TGTGCCAGCAGTTTATGGGGGCTTGATGGCTACACCTTC; d_gene: -; abundance: few; v_gene: TRBV28; j_gene: TRBJ1-2